This TCR beta chain was sequenced during a study of tumor-infiltrating lymphocytes in localized non-small cell lung cancer. Some clones are missing from TCRdb's copy, which holds only in-frame ones; the method was immunoSEQ multiplex PCR. The sample holds approximately 7,400 clones, approximately 67% seen once. This CDR3 has 15 residues. V lost 2 bases and J 2 bases, leaving 12 bases between the germline ends. Looked up from germline, CDR1 is MNHEY and CDR2 is SVGAGI. The chain uses TRBV6-5 and TRBJ1-1; D is unclear. This TCR came from a human donor with non-small cell lung cancer. The sequenced material came from uninvolved lung tissue not adjacent to the tumor. Written as DNA, the CDR3 is TGTGCCAGCAGTTACCAGGCAGAAGCTAACACTGAAGCTTTCTTT. Protein sequence: CASSYQAEANTEAFF.